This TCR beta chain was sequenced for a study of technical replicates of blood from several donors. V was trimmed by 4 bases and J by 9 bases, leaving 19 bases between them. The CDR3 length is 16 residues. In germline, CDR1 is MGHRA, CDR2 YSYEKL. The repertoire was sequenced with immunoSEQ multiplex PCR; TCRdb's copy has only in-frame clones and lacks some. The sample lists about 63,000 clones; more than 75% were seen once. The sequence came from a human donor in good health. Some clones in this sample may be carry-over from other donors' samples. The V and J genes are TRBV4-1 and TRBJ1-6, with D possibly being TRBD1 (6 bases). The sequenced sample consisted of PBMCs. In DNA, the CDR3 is TGCGCCAGCAGCCTTCAAACCACAGGGAACGGTTCACCCCTCCACTTT. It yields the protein CASSLQTTGNGSPLHF.